The sequence of this T cell receptor beta chain was determined in a study of cytomegalovirus exposure and HLA in healthy donors. Study in general: An early data release held approximately 85 million unique TCRs from HLA-typed donors.

Use of 60 Vbeta and 13 Jbeta primers characterized the PCR. Authors' data handling: A later analysis tallied some 84 million unique TCR beta chains, around 9.9 million of them shared. Some clones are missing from TCRdb's copy, which holds only in-frame ones; the method was immunoSEQ multiplex PCR. That table gives V, J and clone size, and the DNA gave D and trimming. The repertoire consists of 100,000 or so clones, with about 79% occurring once and the leading ten covering around 1.2%. CDR1 SGHTA and CDR2 FQGNSA come from the germline V gene. Trimming left V 2 bases short and J 5 bases short, with 14 bases between. CDR3 size: 15 residues. Comments on this clone: Its matching antigen is unknown.

Study results and limitations: A list of about 160 TCR beta chains associated with cytomegalovirus was given. Immune exposure information available was restricted to CMV serostatus.

The gene calls are TRBV7-2 and TRBJ2-3; D is perhaps TRBD2 (6 bases). Input material: PBMCs. This clonotype originated in a woman aged 18-30 years in good health and CMV-seronegative. The CDR3 coding sequence is TGTGCCAGCAGCTTATTGGGGGAGGATGTAGATACGCAGTATTTT. The encoded protein is CASSLLGEDVDTQYF.